This is a list of T cell receptor beta chains from one sample in a study of blood T cells in healthy people across ages. TCRdb processed the 5' RACE reads anew with MiXCR; each CDR3 protein has one entry. Of roughly 700,000 distinct CDR3 sequences in the sample, 45% to 50% are singletons; the top ten hold roughly 34%. The sample comprised blood. These receptors were taken from an older woman in good health. Both conserved end residues are part of each CDR3. The D gene is left open where the match is weak. Clone size, where shown, is once, few, many, or a class for clones that have expanded.

CDR3nt: TGTGCCAGCAGCACGACTAGCGGGGCTGGCAATGAGCAGTTCTTC; CDR3aa: CASSTTSGAGNEQFF; v_gene: TRBV6-6; len: 15; d_gene: TRBD2; j_gene: TRBJ2-1; abundance: .
CDR3nt: TGTGCCAGCAGCTTGGCCCTTTCACGGGTCTCTGGAAACACCATATATTTT; CDR3aa: CASSLALSRVSGNTIYF; v_gene: TRBV7-2; len: 17; d_gene: .; j_gene: TRBJ1-3; abundance: .
CDR3nt: TGTGCCAGCAGCCGTAACGCAGGGAGAGGTGAAAAACTGTTTTTT; CDR3aa: CASSRNAGRGEKLFF; v_gene: TRBV11-1; len: 15; d_gene: .; j_gene: TRBJ1-4; abundance: .
CDR3nt: TGTGCCAGCAGTTTATCCGGGACAGGGGTCACCTTC; CDR3aa: CASSLSGTGVTF; v_gene: TRBV12-3/TRBV12-4; len: 12; d_gene: TRBD1; j_gene: TRBJ1-2; abundance: .
CDR3nt: TGCAGCGGGGCCGGCCCGGGGGCCAACGTCCTGACTTTC; CDR3aa: CSGAGPGANVLTF; v_gene: TRBV29-1; len: 13; d_gene: .; j_gene: TRBJ2-6; abundance: few
CDR3nt: TGCAGCGTTGATAAGGGGCTTCGGGACAATGAGCAGTTCTTC; CDR3aa: CSVDKGLRDNEQFF; v_gene: TRBV29-1; len: 14; d_gene: .; j_gene: TRBJ2-1; abundance: few
CDR3nt: TGCAGTGCTAGAGATCGACAGGGGGCAAATACGCAGTATTTT; CDR3aa: CSARDRQGANTQYF; v_gene: TRBV20-1; len: 14; d_gene: TRBD1; j_gene: TRBJ2-3; abundance: few
CDR3nt: TGTGCCAGCAGGCCGGGGGATAGGAATTCACCCCTCCACTTT; CDR3aa: CASRPGDRNSPLHF; v_gene: TRBV28; len: 14; d_gene: .; j_gene: TRBJ1-6; abundance: .
CDR3nt: TGCGCCAGCAGCTTGGCGGCAGTCAAAGAGACCCAGTACTTC; CDR3aa: CASSLAAVKETQYF; v_gene: TRBV5-1; len: 14; d_gene: .; j_gene: TRBJ2-5; abundance: .
CDR3nt: TGTGCCAGCAGCTTGGCGGGACAGCAAGCCTACGAGCAGTACTTC; CDR3aa: CASSLAGQQAYEQYF; v_gene: TRBV5-5; len: 15; d_gene: TRBD1; j_gene: TRBJ2-7; abundance: .
CDR3nt: TGCAGTGCTAGAGTTCCTCCTCCCTCCTACGAGCAGTACTTC; CDR3aa: CSARVPPPSYEQYF; v_gene: TRBV20-1; len: 14; d_gene: .; j_gene: TRBJ2-7; abundance: .
CDR3nt: TGTGCCAGCTCACCACGCGGACAATCCTACGAGCAGTACTTC; CDR3aa: CASSPRGQSYEQYF; v_gene: TRBV18; len: 14; d_gene: .; j_gene: TRBJ2-7; abundance: .
CDR3nt: TGCAGTGCTGGGGGACGTAGAGTACAAGAGACCCAGTACTTC; CDR3aa: CSAGGRRVQETQYF; v_gene: TRBV20-1; len: 14; d_gene: .; j_gene: TRBJ2-5; abundance: .
CDR3nt: TGTGCCAGCAGCCGGACAGCGAACTCTGGGGCCAACGTCCTGACTTTC; CDR3aa: CASSRTANSGANVLTF; v_gene: TRBV7-9; len: 16; d_gene: .; j_gene: TRBJ2-6; abundance: .
CDR3nt: TGTGCCAGCAGTTCCCTCGTGGGGGGAACTTTCTCTGGGGCCAACGTCCTGACTTTC; CDR3aa: CASSSLVGGTFSGANVLTF; v_gene: TRBV27; len: 19; d_gene: .; j_gene: TRBJ2-6; abundance: .
CDR3nt: TGTGCCAGCAGCCCGCTAGGACAGGGGCCGGCGGGAGTAGGAAATGAGCAGTTCTTC; CDR3aa: CASSPLGQGPAGVGNEQFF; v_gene: TRBV7-2; len: 19; d_gene: TRBD1; j_gene: TRBJ2-1; abundance: .
CDR3nt: TGTGCCAGCAGTGCAACTAGCGGGCGCTCCTACGAGCAGTACTTC; CDR3aa: CASSATSGRSYEQYF; v_gene: TRBV28; len: 15; d_gene: TRBD2; j_gene: TRBJ2-7; abundance: .
CDR3nt: TGTGCCAGCAGTGAAGGGAGGGCCGGAGGGCAGTTCTTC; CDR3aa: CASSEGRAGGQFF; v_gene: TRBV2; len: 13; d_gene: .; j_gene: TRBJ2-1; abundance: once
CDR3nt: TGTGCCAGCAGCTACGGGCGCCGCGCCAATCAGCCCCAGCATTTT; CDR3aa: CASSYGRRANQPQHF; v_gene: TRBV4-2; len: 15; d_gene: .; j_gene: TRBJ1-5; abundance: .
CDR3nt: TGTGCCACCCAACGGGGGAAGGGCTATGGCTACACCTTC; CDR3aa: CATQRGKGYGYTF; v_gene: TRBV10-3; len: 13; d_gene: .; j_gene: TRBJ1-2; abundance: few
CDR3nt: TGTGCCAGCAGCAAAGCAAAAAACGGAGGAGCCTACGAGCAGTACTTC; CDR3aa: CASSKAKNGGAYEQYF; v_gene: TRBV21-1; len: 16; d_gene: .; j_gene: TRBJ2-7; abundance: .
CDR3nt: TGTGCCAGCAGCTTATCCGCGGACAGGTGGTACTTC; CDR3aa: CASSLSADRWYF; v_gene: TRBV7-9; len: 12; d_gene: TRBD1; j_gene: TRBJ2-5; abundance: few
CDR3nt: TGTGCCAGCAGCGTAGCACCGTTACAATACAATGAGCAGTTCTTC; CDR3aa: CASSVAPLQYNEQFF; v_gene: TRBV9; len: 15; d_gene: .; j_gene: TRBJ2-1; abundance: .